The sequence of this T cell receptor (beta chain) was determined in a study of naive CD8 T cells in extremely preterm neonates (dated by TCRdb to 2015 to 2018). At the level of the whole study: An age range of 25-50 years is given for the adult participants in the abstract, whereas a range of 20-50 years is given in the methods. The study compared TCRbeta CDR3 repertoires of sorted naive CD8+ T cells across four age groups: extremely preterm neonates, term neonates, young children and adults.

The peripheral blood donors were five healthy children aged roughly 16-60 months who were having elective routine surgery, plus five healthy nonsmoking adults. The adult controls were healthy nonsmokers between 20 and 50 years old, with a median age of around 36 years. A FACSAria III cell sorter was used to sort live, Annexin V-negative naive CD8+ T cells (CD3+CD8+CD45RA+CCR7+). Between roughly 17,000 and 100,000 naive CD8+ T cells were sorted per sample. Mononuclear cells were isolated from diluted blood by Ficoll-Paque density gradient centrifugation. Before sorting, mononuclear cells were cryopreserved in about 10% DMSO plus 90% FBS and kept long term at -150 degrees C. Thawed cells were stained with Annexin V and antibodies against CD3, CD8, CCR7 and CD45RA. The DNeasy Blood and Tissue Kit was used to extract genomic DNA from snap-frozen pellets of sorted cells. What the research found in general, with its limitations: Compared with the older groups, preterm CDR3s were shorter and closer to germline, carrying fewer N additions and showing less junctional trimming. To track T cell development within individuals, the authors urged prospective longitudinal studies of preterm and term neonates. The proportion of shared CDR3 nucleotide sequences was higher in preterm neonates (2.7%) than in term neonates (roughly 0.4%), young children (about 0.03%) and adults (approximately 0.01%). A small sample size and variable productive template counts among preterm samples were noted by the authors as limitations. Preterm neonates showed significantly lower iChao1 richness than every other age group (p < 0.05) along with an even clone distribution, indicating a less rich repertoire.

TCRbeta CDR3 regions were amplified from genomic DNA by a two-step, bias-controlled multiplex PCR. Primers specific for every TRBV and TRBJ gene segment were included in the multiplex PCR. TCRbeta repertoire data were generated with the immunoSEQ Assay. The paper's processing steps were these. To merge closely related sequences, reads went through filtering and clustering using a relative-frequency ratio and a modified nearest-neighbor algorithm. The V, D and J gene assignments for CDR3 sequences were based on IMGT annotation. Template counts were corrected for PCR amplification bias and quantified by comparison with synthetic TCR CDR3 analog sequences. Only unique productive sequences, defined as in-frame CDR3 sequences without stop codons, were included in the analyses. The immunoSEQ Analyzer software was used to compute clonality, defined as 1 minus Pielou's evenness, and iChao1 richness. Statistical testing was performed in JMP, using Student's t-test or a non-parametric test depending on Shapiro-Wilk normality results. In TCRdb, the immuneACCESS table is reduced to in-frame sequences with V and J assigned. These tables do not hold every clone; where another copy was compared, an unresolved V gene accounts for under half, and the others remain unexplained. The DNA was the basis for D and trimming; V, J and clone size are from that table. The sample table records about 5,100 clones; under 99% of these occur just once. The ten largest clonotypes hold 0.56% of the sample.

CDR1 is given as SGHRS and CDR2 as YFSETQ, both from the germline V gene. Germline trimming: 2 bases from V, 5 bases from J; junction bases outside gene matches: 7. The CDR3 has 15 amino acids, counting the end cysteine and phenylalanine. Only the CDR3 portion is preserved as DNA: 45 bases, with reading frame beginning at the first base. As to this clone: Its antigen is still unknown. Nothing much larger sits one base from this clone, and base qualities are not available.

The chain is encoded by TRBV5-1 joined to TRBJ2-5; 9 bases in the middle match TRBD1. This sequence originates from a human donor in good health. Material: naive CD8+ T cells from blood. The CDR3 protein: CASSFGQGSGETQYF. DNA sequence: TGCGCCAGCAGCTTCGGACAGGGGTCAGGGGAGACCCAGTACTTC.